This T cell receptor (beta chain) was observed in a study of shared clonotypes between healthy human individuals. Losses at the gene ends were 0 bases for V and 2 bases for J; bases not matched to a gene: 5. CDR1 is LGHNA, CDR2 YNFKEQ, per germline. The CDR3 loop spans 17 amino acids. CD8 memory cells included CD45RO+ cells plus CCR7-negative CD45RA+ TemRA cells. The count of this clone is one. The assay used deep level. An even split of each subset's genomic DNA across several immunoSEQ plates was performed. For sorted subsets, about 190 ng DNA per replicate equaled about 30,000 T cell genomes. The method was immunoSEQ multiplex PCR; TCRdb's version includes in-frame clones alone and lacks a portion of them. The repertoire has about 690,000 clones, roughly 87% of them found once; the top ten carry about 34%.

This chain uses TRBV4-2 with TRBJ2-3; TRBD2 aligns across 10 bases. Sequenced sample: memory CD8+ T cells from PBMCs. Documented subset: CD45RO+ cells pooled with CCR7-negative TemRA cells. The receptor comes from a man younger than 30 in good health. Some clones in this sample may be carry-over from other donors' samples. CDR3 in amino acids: CASSQEGSGRATDTQYF. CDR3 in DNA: TGTGCCAGCAGCCAAGAGGGAAGCGGGAGGGCCACAGATACGCAGTATTTT.